The 3 T cell receptor beta chains given below trace back to one sample, sequenced in a study of blood T cell repertoires in COVID-19. Data came from immunoSEQ multiplex PCR; TCRdb stores just in-frame clones and leaves some out. The table lists around 300,000 clones, around 87% of them singletons, with approximately 5.3% in the top ten. Specimen: PBMCs or T cells enriched from blood (not recorded which). These receptors were collected from a woman younger than 45 who had recovered from COVID-19.

The chain has TRBV14 and TRBJ2-2; D not resolved. In germline, CDR1 is SGHDN, CDR2 FVKESK. The V and J ends lost 3 bases and 3 bases respectively, with 2 bases between them. The CDR3 contains 12 residues. CDR3 in DNA: TGTGCCAGCAGCCACTACACCGGGGAGCTGTTTTTT. This encodes CASSHYTGELFF. The variable domain in full, with the rest retrieved from reference TRBV14 and TRBJ2-2, is EAGVTQFPSHSVIEKGQTVTLRCDPISGHDNLYWYRRVMGKEIKFLLHFVKESKQDESGMPNNRFLAERTGGTYSTLKVQPAELEDSGVYFCASSHYTGELFFGEGSRLTVL.

The genes are TRBV5-1 and TRBJ2-7; 7 bases are a match to TRBD2. V was clipped by 4 bases and J by 0 bases; unmatched bases: 7. The CDR3 spans 15 residues. In germline, CDR1 is SGHRS, CDR2 YFSETQ. CDR3: CASSRGTTHSYEQYF. The CDR3 region has the DNA TGCGCCAGCAGCCGCGGGACTACCCACTCCTACGAGCAGTACTTC.

J is TRBJ1-5 and V is TRBV9; TRBD1 might be the D (5 bases). The length of the CDR3 is 14 residues. V lost 4 bases, J lost 6 bases, and 14 bases lay in between. CDR1 is SGDLS, CDR2 YYNGEE, per germline. The CDR3 DNA sequence: TGTGCCAGCAGCCGGGGAGGGGTCGGTCAGCCCCAGCATTTT. Its protein product is CASSRGGVGQPQHF.